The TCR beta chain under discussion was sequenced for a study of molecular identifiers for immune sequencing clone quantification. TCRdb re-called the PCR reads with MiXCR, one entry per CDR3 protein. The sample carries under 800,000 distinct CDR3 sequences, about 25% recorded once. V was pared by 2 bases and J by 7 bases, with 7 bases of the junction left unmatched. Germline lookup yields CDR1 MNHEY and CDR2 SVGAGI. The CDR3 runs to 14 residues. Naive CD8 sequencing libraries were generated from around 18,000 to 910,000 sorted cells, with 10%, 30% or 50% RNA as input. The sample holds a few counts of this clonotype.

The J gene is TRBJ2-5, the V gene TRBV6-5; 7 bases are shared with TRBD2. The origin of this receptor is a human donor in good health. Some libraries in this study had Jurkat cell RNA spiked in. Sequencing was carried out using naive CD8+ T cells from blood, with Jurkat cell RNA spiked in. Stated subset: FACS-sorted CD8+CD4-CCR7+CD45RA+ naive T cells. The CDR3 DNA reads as TGTGCCAGCAGTTACGGGCCAGCGGGGAGGACCCAGTACTTC. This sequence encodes CASSYGPAGRTQYF.